What follows are 32 T cell receptor beta chains derived from one specimen sequenced in a study of T cell repertoires and Cas9 in healthy adults. Clones were read by immunoSEQ multiplex PCR, and TCRdb kept only the in-frame ones, dropping some. Among fewer than 25,000 clones listed, 75% to 95% were seen once. The sequenced material came from CD4+ effector T cells (CD127+, CD25-, CD137-, CD154-) from PBMCs; culture status not recorded. Source of these receptors: a human donor in good health.

This sequence joins TRBV14 and TRBJ2-3; D might be TRBD2 (6 bases). With 1 base removed from V and 2 bases from J, the gap between germline ends came to 10 bases. This CDR3 has 15 amino acids. The V gene's germline CDR1 is SGHDN and CDR2 FVKESK. The CDR3: CASSQATSFTDTQYF. CDR3 in DNA: TGTGCCAGCAGCCAAGCGACTAGTTTCACAGATACGCAGTATTTT.

In regard to this clone: At one end the junction does not follow the germline gene, possibly because of a read error. The V call is TRBV9, the J call TRBJ1-1, with no clear D. Germline CDR1 reads SGDLS; CDR2 reads YYNGEE. The CDR3 spans 12 residues. The DNA for the CDR3 is TGTGCCAGCAGCGTAGAGTCCGGGAGACCACTCTTT. The encoded protein is CASSVESGRPLF.

The genes are TRBV18 and TRBJ1-1; TRBD1 matches 7 bases. This CDR3 comprises 15 residues. V was pared by 4 bases and J by 5 bases, with 10 bases of the junction left unmatched. Germline-derived CDR1 and CDR2 are KGHSH and LQKENI. The DNA of the CDR3 is TGTGCCAGCTCACTACAACAGGGGTCGGGAACTGAAGCTTTCTTT. Protein: CASSLQQGSGTEAFF.

This sequence joins TRBV5-4 and TRBJ2-5; the D gene is possibly TRBD2 (6 bases). The CDR3 length is 13 residues. Trimming shortened V by 1 base and J by 5 bases, and 9 bases separated the two germline ends. In germline, CDR1 is SGHNT, CDR2 YYREEE (reference sequence). CDR3 DNA sequence: TGTGCCAGCAGCTTGTGGGGAGGCGAGACCCAGTACTTC. Protein sequence: CASSLWGGETQYF.

V and J are TRBV28 and TRBJ1-5; D remains ambiguous. Germline CDR1 and CDR2: MDHEN and SYDVKM. V lost 2 bases and J 2 bases, leaving 7 bases between the germline ends. CDR3 length: 14 residues. CDR3 loop: CASSLTAGNQPQHF. CDR3 nucleotide sequence: TGTGCCAGCAGTTTAACGGCAGGCAATCAGCCCCAGCATTTT.

The V gene is TRBV11-3, the J gene TRBJ2-2; D is possibly TRBD1 (5 bases). CDR3 length: 16 amino acids. V was shortened by 1 base and J by 0 bases, with 9 bases between the two germline ends. Germline V gene sequence: CDR1 SGHNT, CDR2 YENEEA. The CDR3 DNA is TGTGCCAGCAGCTTAGTGGGGCCACCGAACACCGGGGAGCTGTTTTTT. It yields the protein CASSLVGPPNTGELFF.

The chain links TRBV2 to TRBJ1-5, with D unresolved. The CDR3 runs 15 residues. Trimming removed 7 bases from V and 1 base from J, with 14 bases in between. Germline CDR1 SNHLY, CDR2 FYNNEI. The CDR3 is CASKLGRTSNQPQHF. For the CDR3, the DNA is TGTGCCAGCAAACTGGGAAGGACGAGCAATCAGCCCCAGCATTTT. The entire variable domain, with the rest obtained from reference TRBV2 and TRBJ1-5, is as follows: EPEVTQTPSHQVTQMGQEVILRCVPISNHLYFYWYRQILGQKVEFLVSFYNNEISEKSEIFDDQFSVERPDGSNFTLKIRSTKLEDSAMYFCASKLGRTSNQPQHFGDGTRLSIL.

CDR3 sequence: CASSTTPGSANYGYTF. Written as DNA, the CDR3 is TGTGCCAGTAGTACCACCCCCGGAAGTGCTAACTATGGCTACACCTTC. The chain joins TRBV19 to TRBJ1-2; D remains ambiguous. V was cut by 4 bases and J by 0 bases, with 15 bases left in between. CDR3 length equals 16 residues. CDR1 is LNHDA and CDR2 is SQIVND in the germline V gene (reference sequence).

The genes are TRBV6-1 and TRBJ1-1, with TRBD1 matching over 9 bases. From germline, CDR1 is MNHNS and CDR2 SASEGT. J was trimmed by 4 bases and V by 6 bases; bases with no gene match: 9. The CDR3 runs to 15 residues. The CDR3 DNA is TGTGCCAGCAGCCAACCCGGGACAGGGCCCACTGAAGCTTTCTTT. It is translated as CASSQPGTGPTEAFF.

This chain links TRBV19 with TRBJ1-5, with 7 positions matching TRBD1. The CDR3 loop spans 17 amino acids. V shed 7 bases and J 2 bases; nucleotides not matched to a gene: 14. CDR1 and CDR2 (germline): LNHDA, SQIVND (reference sequence). The CDR3 spells CASTLATGLVGNQPQHF. DNA for the CDR3: TGTGCCAGTACCCTAGCGACAGGGTTGGTGGGCAATCAGCCCCAGCATTTT.

Note on this clone: An end of the junction differs from the germline gene, which may be a read error. The same CDR3 can be traced to other DNA sequences in this sample. The V and J genes are TRBV5-1 and TRBJ2-3, with D possibly being TRBD1 (6 bases). The CDR3 is made up of 14 amino acids. Germline values: CDR1 SGHRS, CDR2 YFSETQ. This CDR3 reads CASSLDSSTDTQYF. The CDR3, as DNA: TGCGCCAGCAGTTTGGACAGTAGCACAGATACGCAGTATTTT.

This clone was recorded a few times. The chain's CDR3 is CASSLGTVGSGNTIYF. The CDR3 DNA reads as TGTGCCAGCAGTTTGGGGACAGTCGGCTCTGGAAACACCATATATTTT. V usage is TRBV28 and J usage is TRBJ1-3; 7 nucleotides match TRBD1. This CDR3 is built from 16 residues. Trimming at V came to 3 bases and at J to 0 bases, leaving 5 bases not matched to a gene. Germline assignment: CDR1 MDHEN and CDR2 SYDVKM.

V gene TRBV19 combines with J gene TRBJ2-5; 11 bases are shared with TRBD2. The J call may be in error: the DNA end matches TRBJ2-7 better. The V gene's germline CDR1 is LNHDA and CDR2 SQIVND (reference sequence). The CDR3 extends over 15 amino acids. CDR3 coding DNA: TGTGCCAGTAGTACAACTAGCGGGAGCTCCTACGAGCAGTACTTC. Translating it yields CASSTTSGSSYEQYF.

V is TRBV18 and J is TRBJ2-4; D possibly corresponds to TRBD2 (6 bases). Looked up from germline, CDR1 is KGHSH and CDR2 is LQKENI. The V gene lost 3 bases and the J gene lost 1 base, with 10 bases spanning the gap. This CDR3 has 15 amino acids. Written as DNA, the CDR3 is TGTGCCAGCTCACCGGCGGGGTGGGCCAAAAACATTCAGTACTTC. It specifies CASSPAGWAKNIQYF.

This clone has just one count. V is TRBV19 and J is TRBJ1-5, with D perhaps TRBD1 (6 bases). Looked up from germline, CDR1 is LNHDA and CDR2 is SQIVND (reference sequence). Trimming cost V 6 bases and J 7 bases, with 13 bases left between them. This CDR3 is built from 13 residues. The DNA of the CDR3 is TGTGCCAGTAGCGACAGGCTGCGGCAGCCCCAGCATTTT. Its protein product is CASSDRLRQPQHF. The full variable domain, rest sourced from reference TRBV19 and TRBJ1-5, is DGGITQSPKYLFRKEGQNVTLSCEQNLNHDAMYWYRQDPGQGLRLIYYSQIVNDFQKGDIAEGYSVSREKKESFPLTVTSAQKNPTAFYLCASSDRLRQPQHFGDGTRLSIL.

This chain uses TRBV18 with TRBJ1-1; 7 nucleotides line up with TRBD1. V was pared by 7 bases and J by 1 base, with 15 bases of the junction left unmatched. Germline CDR1 reads KGHSH; CDR2 reads LQKENI. There are 17 residues in the CDR3. In DNA form, the CDR3 reads TGTGCCAGCTATTATACCATTACAGGGGTGAGGAACACTGAAGCTTTCTTT. Residues: CASYYTITGVRNTEAFF.

The chain links TRBV7-2 to TRBJ2-5; 9 bases are shared with TRBD2. CDR1 is SGHTA and CDR2 is FQGNSA in the germline V gene. CDR3 length equals 14 residues. V shed 5 bases and J 4 bases; nucleotides not matched to a gene: 5. CDR3 DNA sequence: TGTGCCAGCAGCATTAGCGGGAGTGCAGAGACCCAGTACTTC. Translation gives CASSISGSAETQYF.

In its sample, this clone was seen once. The chain joins TRBV12-2 to TRBJ1-6. TRBV12-2 is classified as a pseudogene. The CDR3 loop spans 15 amino acids. CDR3 DNA sequence: TGTGCAAGTCGCTGCGGACCCTCCCGTGGGTCACCCCTCCACTTT. Protein sequence: CASRCGPSRGSPLHF.

V gene TRBV6-5 combines with J gene TRBJ1-2; no clear D gene. In germline, CDR1 is MNHEY, CDR2 SVGAGI. The CDR3 runs 14 residues. Trimming took off 2 bases at V and 1 base at J, with 8 bases between the two ends. The CDR3 region has the DNA TGTGCCAGCAGTTACAGATTAAGTAACTATGGCTACACCTTC. Protein: CASSYRLSNYGYTF.

This rearrangement joins TRBV11-2 to TRBJ2-2; 7 nucleotides agree with TRBD1. The V and J ends lost 5 bases and 5 bases, in that order; junction bases with no gene match: 14. Germline CDR1 is SGHAT and CDR2 is FQNNGV. The CDR3 runs 17 residues. The DNA of the CDR3 is TGTGCCAGCAGCCCCCGGCGACGACAGGGATGGACCGGGGAGCTGTTTTTT. Translating gives CASSPRRRQGWTGELFF.

V gene TRBV11-2 combines with J gene TRBJ1-6; D is unclear. V lost 5 bases and J lost 5, with 22 bases in between. Germline V gene data show CDR1 as SGHAT and CDR2 as FQNNGV. The CDR3 covers 18 residues. The CDR3 loop is CASSPRDARLRDNSPLHF. The CDR3 DNA reads as TGTGCCAGCAGCCCACGAGATGCCCGCTTAAGGGATAATTCACCCCTCCACTTT.

The V and J genes are TRBV4-3 and TRBJ2-1; D gene ambiguous. CDR1 and CDR2 from the germline V gene are LGHNA and YSLEER. The germline V and J ends were trimmed by 0 bases and 7 bases, with 7 bases remaining between them. The CDR3 sequence is 13 residues long. CDR3: CASSQDLKNEQFF. The CDR3 DNA sequence: TGCGCCAGCAGCCAAGATCTGAAGAATGAGCAGTTCTTC.

CDR3 loop: CASSLSQGAGNQPQHF. CDR3 DNA sequence: TGTGCCAGCTCACTCTCTCAGGGAGCCGGCAATCAGCCCCAGCATTTT. The rearrangement links TRBV18 to TRBJ1-5, with D possibly TRBD1 on 5 matching bases. V lost 4 bases, J lost 2 bases, and 15 bases lay in between. The CDR3 has 16 amino acids. CDR1 KGHSH and CDR2 LQKENI come from the germline V gene.

As concerns this clone: Mismatch with germline at one junction end may stem from a read error. This chain joins TRBV6-6 and TRBJ2-1; 11 nucleotides agree with TRBD1. Germline CDR1 MNHNY, CDR2 SVGAGI (reference sequence). CDR3 length: 14 amino acids. Written as DNA, the CDR3 is TGTGTCAGCAGAACCGGGACAGGGGGAAATGAGCAGTTCTTC. Protein: CVSRTGTGGNEQFF.

The chain uses TRBV6-6 and TRBJ1-4; D gene uncertain. Germline V gene lookup returns CDR1 MNHNY and CDR2 SVGAGI (reference sequence). Between the trimmed V and J ends, which lost 2 bases and 0 bases, there was a span of 7 bases. This CDR3 contains 15 residues. DNA for the CDR3: TGTGCCAGCAGTTACAGTGGAGCAACTAATGAAAAACTGTTTTTT. It yields the protein CASSYSGATNEKLFF.

The V gene is TRBV5-1, the J gene TRBJ2-2, with D maybe TRBD1 (6 bases). This CDR3 comprises 12 residues. With 0 bases removed from V and 9 bases from J, the gap between germline ends came to 6 bases. Germline V gene data show CDR1 as SGHRS and CDR2 as YFSETQ. CDR3 bases: TGCGCCAGCAGCTTGGGGGACAGGGAGCTGTTTTTT. Protein sequence: CASSLGDRELFF.

The table lists this clone with a count of one. The rearrangement joins TRBV6-5 to TRBJ1-6; weak D call: TRBD1 (6 bases). Trimming took off 6 bases at V and 7 bases at J, with 13 bases between the two ends. The germline CDR1 and CDR2 sequences are MNHEY and SVGAGI. This CDR3 region has 14 residues. DNA for the CDR3: TGTGCCAGCAGCGATCCGGGACAAAATTCACCCCTCCACTTT. It yields the protein CASSDPGQNSPLHF.

This rearrangement joins TRBV6-5 to TRBJ2-6; unclear D gene. Looked up from germline, CDR1 is MNHEY and CDR2 is SVGAGI. This CDR3 has 14 amino acids. With 5 bases removed from V and 4 bases from J, the gap between germline ends came to 9 bases. CDR3 sequence reads: CASSRASGANVLTF. For the CDR3, the DNA is TGTGCCAGCAGTAGGGCATCCGGGGCCAACGTCCTGACTTTC.

The genes are TRBV18 and TRBJ1-5; D gene uncertain. The V gene lost 5 bases and the J gene lost 0 bases, with 5 bases spanning the gap. Germline V CDR1 and CDR2: KGHSH, LQKENI. This CDR3 has 13 amino acids. The DNA of the CDR3 is TGTGCCAGCTCAAGCAGTAGCAATCAGCCCCAGCATTTT. Translated: CASSSSSNQPQHF. Variable domain in full (rest from reference TRBV18 and TRBJ1-5): NAGVMQNPRHLVRRRGQEARLRCSPMKGHSHVYWYRQLPEEGLKFMVYLQKENIIDESGMPKERFSAEFPKEGPSILRIQQVVRGDSAAYFCASSSSSNQPQHFGDGTRLSIL.

The chain couples TRBV18 to TRBJ2-7; 7 positions agree with TRBD1. From germline, CDR1 is KGHSH and CDR2 LQKENI. With V trimmed by 4 bases and J by 2 bases, 5 bases remained unmatched. The CDR3 runs 14 residues. CDR3 DNA sequence: TGTGCCAGCTCACAGACAGGGCCCCCCTACGAGCAGTACTTC. Translating it yields CASSQTGPPYEQYF.

The DNA of the CDR3 is TGTGCCAGCTTGAATCCGGGACAGCCTAACTATGGCTACACCTTC. Protein sequence: CASLNPGQPNYGYTF. The chain combines TRBV28 with TRBJ1-2; TRBD1 matches 7 bases. The CDR3 is made up of 15 amino acids. V gave up 8 bases and J gave up 0 bases; unmatched junction bases: 9. Germline CDR1 MDHEN, CDR2 SYDVKM.

This chain links TRBV29-1 with TRBJ2-3; 10 bases align to TRBD2. This CDR3 has 15 amino acids. Germline loops: CDR1 SQVTM, CDR2 ANQGSEA. V shed 8 bases, J shed 1 base, and the junction held 9 bases outside the gene matches. For the CDR3, the DNA is TGCAGCACTGAGCGGGGGGGCCTCCGCACAGATACGCAGTATTTT. Translating it yields CSTERGGLRTDTQYF.